A selection of T cell receptor beta chains follows, all from one sample in a study of long-term antiretroviral therapy in people with HIV. Assay used: immunoSEQ multiplex PCR; TCRdb lists only in-frame clones, some missing. The top ten clones hold approximately 9% of a sample with about 27,000 clones, approximately 78% of them seen once. The material was unsorted PBMCs, obtained 3 years after starting antiretroviral therapy. Receptors originate from a man aged 40-49 years with HIV. Each CDR3 is given with its conserved first and last residue. D genes are given only for firm matches. Expanded clones get a size class; other rows say once, few or many, or leave the size out.

abundance: .; j_gene: TRBJ1-1; d_gene: .; v_gene: TRBV18; CDR3aa: CASSSNQGAGTEAFF; CDR3nt: TGTGCCAGCTCATCTAACCAGGGCGCGGGCACTGAAGCTTTCTTT
abundance: few; j_gene: TRBJ1-1; d_gene: .; v_gene: TRBV19; CDR3aa: CASSIAGEVGAFF; CDR3nt: TGTGCCAGTAGTATCGCGGGGGAAGTGGGAGCTTTCTTT
abundance: .; j_gene: TRBJ2-5; d_gene: .; v_gene: TRBV7-2; CDR3aa: CASTMAPQWGGETQYF; CDR3nt: TGTGCCAGCACCATGGCACCACAATGGGGTGGAGAGACCCAGTACTTC
abundance: .; j_gene: TRBJ1-1; d_gene: .; v_gene: TRBV6-5; CDR3aa: CASSYRGALGNTEAFF; CDR3nt: TGTGCCAGCAGTTACAGGGGGGCGTTGGGGAACACTGAAGCTTTCTTT
abundance: .; j_gene: TRBJ2-1; d_gene: .; v_gene: TRBV10-3; CDR3aa: CAISELQGMNEQFF; CDR3nt: TGTGCCATCAGTGAGTTACAGGGTATGAATGAGCAGTTCTTC
abundance: .; j_gene: TRBJ2-3; d_gene: .; v_gene: TRBV6-5; CDR3aa: CASSYSLLLSTDTQYF; CDR3nt: TGTGCCAGCAGTTACTCACTCCTTCTATCAACAGATACGCAGTATTTT
abundance: .; j_gene: TRBJ1-1; d_gene: .; v_gene: TRBV6-1; CDR3aa: CASNPKPGRATEAFF; CDR3nt: TGTGCCAGCAATCCCAAACCAGGGAGGGCCACTGAAGCTTTCTTT
abundance: .; j_gene: TRBJ1-4; d_gene: .; v_gene: TRBV7-9; CDR3aa: CASSPPIEGTNEKLFF; CDR3nt: TGTGCCAGCAGCCCCCCGATTGAGGGGACTAATGAAAAACTGTTTTTT
abundance: .; j_gene: TRBJ2-7; d_gene: TRBD2; v_gene: TRBV29-1; CDR3aa: CSVRGDGDEQYF; CDR3nt: TGCAGCGTTCGGGGGGATGGCGACGAGCAGTACTTC
abundance: .; j_gene: TRBJ2-7; d_gene: TRBD2; v_gene: TRBV9; CDR3aa: CASSPRGAGGPEEQYF; CDR3nt: TGTGCCAGCAGCCCGCGAGGGGCGGGGGGGCCTGAAGAGCAGTACTTC
abundance: .; j_gene: TRBJ1-2; d_gene: .; v_gene: TRBV6-5; CDR3aa: CASSYGGKGEGGYTF; CDR3nt: TGTGCCAGCAGTTACGGGGGCAAGGGTGAGGGAGGCTACACCTTC
abundance: .; j_gene: TRBJ1-2; d_gene: TRBD1; v_gene: TRBV7-9; CDR3aa: CASRSGTGNYGYTF; CDR3nt: TGTGCCAGCAGGTCCGGGACAGGGAACTATGGCTACACCTTC
abundance: .; j_gene: TRBJ2-7; d_gene: TRBD1; v_gene: TRBV6-1; CDR3aa: CASTGTGGFDEQYF; CDR3nt: TGTGCCAGCACAGGGACAGGGGGCTTTGACGAGCAGTACTTC